This T cell receptor beta chain was observed in a study of cytomegalovirus exposure and HLA in healthy donors. Findings of the study overall: According to a later analysis, TCR clusters from the first cohort tended to co-occur in the 120 or so validation repertoires.

The donors were in the approximately 120-subject validation cohort, distinct from the approximately 730-subject first cohort. With respect to this clone: Its matching antigen is unknown.

TCRdb's copy holds only in-frame clones and misses some; the assay was immunoSEQ multiplex PCR. The sample contains around 260,000 clones, about 90% of which appear only once. The origin of this receptor is a woman aged 25 to 45 in good health and CMV-seronegative. The sample comprised PBMCs.

The CDR3, as DNA: TGTGCCAGCAGCTTTGAAGATACGCAGTATTTT. Translated: CASSFEDTQYF. V and J are TRBV7-2 and TRBJ2-3; D is ambiguous. The CDR3 is 11 amino acids. Trimming left V 3 bases short and J 5 bases short, with 3 bases between. The germline gives CDR1 SGHTA, CDR2 FQGNSA.